The clone carrying this T cell receptor beta chain was seen at least ten times. The CDR3 covers 14 residues. Trimming took off 9 bases at V and 5 bases at J, with 17 bases between the two ends. Per the germline V gene, CDR1 is SNHLY and CDR2 is FYNNEI. Authors' methods: Reference gene primer amplification gave nucleated cell count estimates. Only in-frame clones appear in the TCRdb table, and some are missing; sequencing was by immunoSEQ multiplex PCR. The DNA was the basis for D and trimming; V, J and clone size are from that table. The sample consists of roughly 260,000 clones, 75% to 85% of them appearing once. This sample stems from a study of blood T cell repertoires in COVID-19. As for the study in general: Collection of acute and convalescent COVID-19 samples took place in the United States, Italy and Spain. PBMCs, B-cell-depleted T cells, or T cells provided the cDNA or gDNA that made up the material.

The V and J genes are TRBV2 and TRBJ2-1, with D maybe TRBD1 (7 bases). Specimen: peripheral blood. The TCR sequence derives from a woman in her 70s with acute or convalescent COVID-19. CDR3 protein: CASSGGQVNNEQFF. CDR3 sequence (DNA): TGTGCCAGTAGCGGCGGACAGGTTAACAATGAGCAGTTCTTC.